What follows is one TCR beta chain and its context. This CDR3 contains 13 residues. Trimming took 5 bases from V and 0 from J, leaving 11 bases between them. Germline values: CDR1 SQVTM, CDR2 ANQGSEA. MiXCR, applied by TCRdb to the 5' RACE reads, yields one record per CDR3 protein. Of about 32,000 distinct CDR3 sequences listed, roughly a quarter were seen once; the top ten hold roughly 4.5%. The specimen sequenced was memory CD4+ T cells sorted from blood. Stated subset: memory CD4+ T cells, CD4+CD45RO+CD25-. V usage is TRBV29-1 and J usage is TRBJ2-7; D ambiguous. This TCR was recovered from a female donor with breast cancer. The CDR3 sequence: CSVQSTSSYEQYF. As DNA, the CDR3 is TGCAGCGTTCAAAGCACCAGCTCCTACGAGCAGTACTTC.